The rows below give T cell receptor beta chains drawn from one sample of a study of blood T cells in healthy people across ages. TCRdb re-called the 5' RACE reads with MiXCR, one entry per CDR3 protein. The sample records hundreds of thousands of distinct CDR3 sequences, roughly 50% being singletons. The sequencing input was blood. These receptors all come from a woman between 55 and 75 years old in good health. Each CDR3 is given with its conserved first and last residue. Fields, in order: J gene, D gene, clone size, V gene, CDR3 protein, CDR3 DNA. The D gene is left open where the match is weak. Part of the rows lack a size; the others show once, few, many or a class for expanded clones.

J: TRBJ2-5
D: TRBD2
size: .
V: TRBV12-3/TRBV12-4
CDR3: CASSKTSGMVYF
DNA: TGTGCCAGCAGTAAGACTAGCGGGATGGTGTACTTC

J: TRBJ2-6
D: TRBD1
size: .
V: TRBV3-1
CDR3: CASSDTGAGANVLTF
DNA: TGTGCCAGCAGCGATACAGGGGCAGGGGCCAACGTCCTGACTTTC

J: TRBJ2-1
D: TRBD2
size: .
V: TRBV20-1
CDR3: CSARTSGSKTSYNGQFF
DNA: TGCAGTGCTAGGACTAGCGGGAGTAAGACGTCCTACAATGGGCAGTTCTTC

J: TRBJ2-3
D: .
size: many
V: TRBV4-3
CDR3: CASSQERGVHTQYF
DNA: TGCGCCAGCAGCCAAGAACGAGGGGTACATACGCAGTATTTT

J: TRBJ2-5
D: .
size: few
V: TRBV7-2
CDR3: CASSPNIGEGAHQETQYF
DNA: TGTGCCAGCAGCCCAAACATAGGGGAGGGGGCGCACCAAGAGACCCAGTACTTC

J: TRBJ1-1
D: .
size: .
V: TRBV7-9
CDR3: CASSFLPTPRTEAFF
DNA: TGTGCCAGCAGCTTCCTTCCTACACCCAGGACTGAAGCTTTCTTT

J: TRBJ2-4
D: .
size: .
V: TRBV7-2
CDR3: CASSLAGRLEFPYF
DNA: TGTGCCAGCAGCTTAGCAGGGCGACTAGAGTTTCCGTACTTC

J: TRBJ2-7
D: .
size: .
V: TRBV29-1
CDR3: CSVGGPANEQYF
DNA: TGCAGCGTTGGTGGCCCTGCCAACGAGCAGTACTTC

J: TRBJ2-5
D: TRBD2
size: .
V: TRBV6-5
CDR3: CASSYGRDNQETQYF
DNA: TGTGCCAGCAGTTATGGGAGGGATAACCAAGAGACCCAGTACTTC

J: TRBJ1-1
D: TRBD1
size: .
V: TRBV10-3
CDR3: CAISEEGAGTEAFF
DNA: TGTGCCATCAGTGAAGAGGGGGCCGGCACTGAAGCTTTCTTT

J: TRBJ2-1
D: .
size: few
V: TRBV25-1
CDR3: CASSTLGDEQFF
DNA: TGTGCCAGCAGTACCCTGGGAGATGAGCAGTTCTTC

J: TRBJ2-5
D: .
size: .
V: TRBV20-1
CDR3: CSVQAGGFRETQYF
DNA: TGCAGTGTCCAAGCTGGGGGCTTTCGAGAGACCCAGTACTTC

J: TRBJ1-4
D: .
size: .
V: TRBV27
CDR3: CASSLGASRRGEKLFF
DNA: TGTGCCAGCAGTTTGGGGGCTTCCCGCCGCGGTGAAAAACTGTTTTTT

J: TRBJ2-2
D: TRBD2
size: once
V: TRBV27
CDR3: CASSPRTSGTGELFF
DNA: TGTGCCAGCAGTCCCCGGACTAGCGGGACCGGGGAGCTGTTTTTT

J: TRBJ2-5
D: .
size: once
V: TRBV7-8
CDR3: CATGRETQYF
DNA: TGTGCAACAGGGAGGGAGACCCAGTACTTC

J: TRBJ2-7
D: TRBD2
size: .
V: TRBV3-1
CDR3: CASSQLAGEQYF
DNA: TGTGCCAGCAGCCAACTAGCGGGCGAGCAGTACTTC

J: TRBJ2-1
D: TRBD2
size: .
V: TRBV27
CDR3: CASSRSGSYNEQFF
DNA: TGTGCCAGCAGCCGTAGCGGGAGTTACAATGAGCAGTTCTTC

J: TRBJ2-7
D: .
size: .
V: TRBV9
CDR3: CASSPRWLTYEQYF
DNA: TGTGCCAGCAGCCCACGGTGGCTCACCTACGAGCAGTACTTC

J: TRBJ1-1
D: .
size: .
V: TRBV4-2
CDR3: CASSKEGGGTTEAFF
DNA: TGTGCCAGCAGCAAAGAGGGCGGGGGGACGACTGAAGCTTTCTTT

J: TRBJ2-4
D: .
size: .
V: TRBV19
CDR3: CASSPWGRKNIQYF
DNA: TGTGCCAGTAGTCCCTGGGGACGGAAAAACATTCAGTACTTC

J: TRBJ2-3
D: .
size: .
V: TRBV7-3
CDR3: CASSLGGDIADTQYF
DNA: TGTGCCAGCAGCTTAGGCGGGGACATCGCAGATACGCAGTATTTT

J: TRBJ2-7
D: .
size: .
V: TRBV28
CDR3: CASSYGQPYYEQYF
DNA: TGTGCCAGCAGTTATGGACAGCCCTACTACGAGCAGTACTTC

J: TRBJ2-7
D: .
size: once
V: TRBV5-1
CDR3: CASSQVGAMYGQYF
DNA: TGCGCCAGCAGCCAAGTGGGAGCTATGTACGGGCAGTACTTC

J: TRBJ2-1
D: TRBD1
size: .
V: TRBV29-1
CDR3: CSVGQGFDEQFF
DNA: TGCAGCGTTGGACAGGGGTTCGATGAGCAGTTCTTC

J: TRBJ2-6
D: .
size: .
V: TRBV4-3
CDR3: CASSTMGSGANVLTF
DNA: TGCGCCAGCAGCACGATGGGATCCGGGGCCAACGTCCTGACTTTC

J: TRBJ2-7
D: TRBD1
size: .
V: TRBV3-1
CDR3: CASSHSGTGEGKSYEQYF
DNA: TGTGCCAGCAGCCACTCCGGGACAGGGGAGGGCAAGTCCTACGAGCAGTACTTC

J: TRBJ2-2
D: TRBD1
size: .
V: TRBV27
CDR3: CASTLRGGVSTGELFF
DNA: TGTGCCAGCACCCTTCGAGGGGGCGTTAGCACCGGGGAGCTGTTTTTT